This T cell receptor (beta chain) stems from a study of Graves' ophthalmopathy and Graves' hyperthyroidism. Study-wide results and caveats: From stable hyperthyroidism, ophthalmopathy was separated by a 13-signature model with 85% to 90% sensitivity and approximately 81% specificity. The majority of expanded thyroid clonotypes above 0.001 frequency also occurred in blood. Sensitivity of roughly 71% and specificity of around 72% were achieved by the model that predicted ophthalmopathy progression.

Germline CDR1 and CDR2: SEHNR and FQNEAQ (reference sequence). CDR3 length: 16 residues. V was shortened by 8 bases and J by 4 bases, with 23 bases between the two germline ends. Only a few counts were recorded for this clonotype. Its antigen is still unknown. In this cohort, patients with other autoimmune diseases, uncontrolled infections, pregnancy or lactation were excluded. The authors amplified TCR beta CDR3 regions, and they did so from RNA transcripts for repertoire sequencing. Second-round multiplex PCR came after a first-round RT-PCR that employed HTBI primers. TCRdb recomputed calls from the multiplex PCR reads with MiXCR, one row per CDR3 protein. The sample comprises about 700,000 distinct CDR3 sequences, roughly two fifths of which are singletons, and under 3.5% rests with the top ten.

The source of this sequence is an adult man with Graves' ophthalmopathy. The chain uses TRBV7-9 and TRBJ2-5; tentatively, D is TRBD1 or TRBD2 (6 bases each). The sample consisted of peripheral blood. Here the CDR3 reads CASSRTGAPAGETQYF. The CDR3 DNA reads TGTGCCAGCTCTCGAACGGGGGCCCCCGCGGGAGAGACCCAGTACTTC.